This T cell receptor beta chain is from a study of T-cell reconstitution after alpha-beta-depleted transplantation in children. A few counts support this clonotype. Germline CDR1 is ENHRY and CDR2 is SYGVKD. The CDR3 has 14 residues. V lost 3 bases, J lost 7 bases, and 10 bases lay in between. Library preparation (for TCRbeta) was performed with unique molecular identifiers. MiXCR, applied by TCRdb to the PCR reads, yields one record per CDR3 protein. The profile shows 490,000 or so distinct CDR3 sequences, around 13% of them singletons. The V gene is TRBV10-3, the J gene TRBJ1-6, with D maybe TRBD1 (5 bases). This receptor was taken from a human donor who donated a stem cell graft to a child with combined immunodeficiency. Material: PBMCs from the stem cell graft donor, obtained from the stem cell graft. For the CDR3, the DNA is TGTGCCATCAGTGACTGGGGGGAAAATTCACCCCTCCACTTT. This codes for CAISDWGENSPLHF.